This TCR beta chain originates from a study of PD-L1 blockade in urothelial cancer. Study summary: Among blood samples, the median T cell count was about 130,000. Regarding the study as a whole: Patients who had durable benefit saw their tumor-associated blood clones expand more at 3 weeks. In blood sampled pretreatment, TCR clonality below the median predicted better survival.

Each PCR reaction had synthetic TCR analog templates spiked into it. The table came from immunoSEQ multiplex PCR; TCRdb's copy has only in-frame clones and leaves some out. The table shows about 49,000 clones, with roughly 85% occurring only once. Comment on this clone: The antigen remains unidentified.

There are 15 residues in the CDR3. J lost 6 bases, V lost 0 bases, and 8 bases had no gene match. From germline, CDR1 is SGDLS and CDR2 YYNGEE. This rearrangement joins TRBV9 to TRBJ1-1, with TRBD1 matching 7 bases. The clonotype was recovered from a man aged 55-75 years with urothelial cancer. The sample was PBMCs, taken around atezolizumab (anti-PD-L1) treatment. As DNA, the CDR3 is TGTGCCAGCAGCGTAGCGGCGACAGGGTGGCCTGAAGCTTTCTTT. Amino acid sequence: CASSVAATGWPEAFF.